This TCR beta chain was identified in a study of T cell responses to AZD1222 COVID-19 vaccine. Germline V CDR1 and CDR2: KGHSY, FQNENV. CDR3 length: 15 amino acids. V dropped 4 bases and J dropped 4 bases, with 16 bases sitting between them. Some clones are missing from TCRdb's copy, which holds only in-frame ones; the method was immunoSEQ multiplex PCR. Among nearly 90,000 clones, roughly 90% were seen once, and the ten largest hold under 7%. Study conclusions and caveats: Reportedly, nearly half the spike-specific TCRs target unmutated variant regions. Sampling that yielded the repertoires occurred only after the peak T cell response.

Points on this clone: Its target is unknown.

The V call is TRBV16, the J call TRBJ1-1; D perhaps matches TRBD1 (5 bases). This specimen was peripheral blood, taken on day 0 of AZD1222 vaccination. The TCR sequence derives from an adult in good health. CDR3 protein: CASSPRYPGTTEAFF. In DNA, the CDR3 is TGTGCCAGCAGCCCTCGATATCCTGGGACCACTGAAGCTTTCTTT.